This TCR beta chain comes out of a study of cytomegalovirus exposure and HLA in healthy donors. The V and J ends lost 4 bases and 7 bases, in that order; junction bases with no gene match: 9. The CDR3 is 15 amino acids. CDR1 is SGHRS and CDR2 is YFSETQ in the germline V gene. The primer mix had 60 Vbeta and 13 Jbeta primers. The table came from immunoSEQ multiplex PCR; TCRdb's copy has only in-frame clones and leaves some out. The table shows roughly 200,000 clones, with around 82% occurring only once. Sequenced input: PBMCs. The sequence was collected from a man aged 55 to 70 in good health and CMV-seronegative. The chain carries TRBV5-1 and TRBJ1-4, with 8 bases that match TRBD1. For the CDR3, the DNA is TGCGCCAGCAGCGAACGGACAGGGCGGGGTGAAAAACTGTTTTTT. This sequence encodes CASSERTGRGEKLFF.